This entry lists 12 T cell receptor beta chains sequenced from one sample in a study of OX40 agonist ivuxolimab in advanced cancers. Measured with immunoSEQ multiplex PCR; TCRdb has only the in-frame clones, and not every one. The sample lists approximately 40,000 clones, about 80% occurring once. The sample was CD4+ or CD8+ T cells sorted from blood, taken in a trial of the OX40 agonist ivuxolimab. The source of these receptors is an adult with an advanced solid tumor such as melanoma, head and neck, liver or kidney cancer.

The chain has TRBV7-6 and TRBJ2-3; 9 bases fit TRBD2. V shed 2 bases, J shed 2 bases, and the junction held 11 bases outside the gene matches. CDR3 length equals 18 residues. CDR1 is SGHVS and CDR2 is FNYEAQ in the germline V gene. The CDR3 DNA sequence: TGTGCCAGCAGCTTATTGGTGACTAGCGGAGACAACACAGATACGCAGTATTTT. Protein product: CASSLLVTSGDNTDTQYF.

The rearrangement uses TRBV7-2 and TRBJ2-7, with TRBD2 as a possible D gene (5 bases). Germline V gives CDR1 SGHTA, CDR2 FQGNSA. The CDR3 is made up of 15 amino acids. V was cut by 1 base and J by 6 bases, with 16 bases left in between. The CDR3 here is CASSLGVSGGLEQYF. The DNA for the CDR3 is TGTGCCAGCAGCTTAGGGGTGAGCGGCGGGCTCGAGCAGTACTTC.

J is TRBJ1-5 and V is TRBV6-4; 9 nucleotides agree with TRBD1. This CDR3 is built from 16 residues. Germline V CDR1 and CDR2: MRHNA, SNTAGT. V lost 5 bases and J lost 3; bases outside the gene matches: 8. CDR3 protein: CASSPGQGSVNQPQHF. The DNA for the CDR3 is TGTGCCAGCAGTCCGGGACAGGGTTCGGTCAATCAGCCCCAGCATTTT.

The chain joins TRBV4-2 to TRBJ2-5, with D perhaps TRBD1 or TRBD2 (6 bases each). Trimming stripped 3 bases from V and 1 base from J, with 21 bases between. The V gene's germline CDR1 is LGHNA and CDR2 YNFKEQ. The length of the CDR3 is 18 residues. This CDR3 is CASSQVRLEVGAQETQYF. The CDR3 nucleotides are TGTGCCAGCAGCCAGGTTAGACTAGAGGTGGGGGCCCAAGAGACCCAGTACTTC.

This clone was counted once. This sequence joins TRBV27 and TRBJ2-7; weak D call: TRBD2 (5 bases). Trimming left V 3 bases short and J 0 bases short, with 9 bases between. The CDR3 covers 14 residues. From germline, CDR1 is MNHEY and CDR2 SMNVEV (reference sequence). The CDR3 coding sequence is TGTGCCAGCAGTTTTCGGGGTCACTCCTACGAGCAGTACTTC. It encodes CASSFRGHSYEQYF.

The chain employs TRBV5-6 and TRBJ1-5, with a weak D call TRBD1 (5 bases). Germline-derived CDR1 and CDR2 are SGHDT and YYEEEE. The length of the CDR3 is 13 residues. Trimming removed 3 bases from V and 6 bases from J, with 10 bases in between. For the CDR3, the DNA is TGTGCCAGCAGCTACGGGACGGCTCAGCCCCAGCATTTT. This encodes CASSYGTAQPQHF.

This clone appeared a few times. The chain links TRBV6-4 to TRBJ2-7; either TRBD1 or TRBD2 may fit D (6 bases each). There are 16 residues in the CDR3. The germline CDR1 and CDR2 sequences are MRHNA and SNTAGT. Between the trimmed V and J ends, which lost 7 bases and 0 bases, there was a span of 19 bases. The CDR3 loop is CASTTRRRGYSYEQYF. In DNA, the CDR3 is TGTGCCAGCACGACGCGAAGGAGGGGGTACTCCTACGAGCAGTACTTC.

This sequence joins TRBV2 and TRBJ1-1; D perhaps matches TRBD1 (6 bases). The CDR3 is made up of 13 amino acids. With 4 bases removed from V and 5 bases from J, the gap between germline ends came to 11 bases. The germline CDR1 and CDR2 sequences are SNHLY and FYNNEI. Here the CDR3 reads CASSVGGWTEAFF. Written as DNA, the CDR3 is TGTGCCAGCAGTGTAGGGGGATGGACTGAAGCTTTCTTT.

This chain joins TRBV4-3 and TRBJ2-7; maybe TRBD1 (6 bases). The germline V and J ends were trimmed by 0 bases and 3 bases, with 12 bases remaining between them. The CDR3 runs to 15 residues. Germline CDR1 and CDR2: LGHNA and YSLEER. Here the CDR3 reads CASSQDLIGGYEQYF. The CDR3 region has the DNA TGCGCCAGCAGCCAAGATCTGATAGGGGGCTACGAGCAGTACTTC.

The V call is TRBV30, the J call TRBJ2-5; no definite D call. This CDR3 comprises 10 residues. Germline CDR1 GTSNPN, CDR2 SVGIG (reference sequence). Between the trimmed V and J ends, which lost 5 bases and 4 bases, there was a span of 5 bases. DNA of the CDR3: TGTGCCTGGTCCGGAGAGACCCAGTACTTC. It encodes CAWSGETQYF.

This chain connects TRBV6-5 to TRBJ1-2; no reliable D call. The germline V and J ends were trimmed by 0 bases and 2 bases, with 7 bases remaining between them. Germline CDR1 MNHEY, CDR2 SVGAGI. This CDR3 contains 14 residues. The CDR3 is CASSYSDWNYGYTF. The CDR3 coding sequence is TGTGCCAGCAGTTACTCCGACTGGAACTATGGCTACACCTTC.

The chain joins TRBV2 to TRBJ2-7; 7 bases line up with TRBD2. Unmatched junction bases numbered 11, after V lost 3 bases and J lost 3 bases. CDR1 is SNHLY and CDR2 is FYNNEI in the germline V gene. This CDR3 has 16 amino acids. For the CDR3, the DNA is TGTGCCAGCAGTGACCTCGGGGAGGGCAGTAGCTACGAGCAGTACTTC. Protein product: CASSDLGEGSSYEQYF.